This T cell receptor beta chain was sequenced during a study of beta chain features in type 1 diabetes. The germline CDR1 and CDR2 sequences are SQVTM and ANQGSEA. The CDR3 covers 14 residues. Germline trimming cut 7 bases from V and 0 bases from J; bases unmatched to any gene: 5. cDNA synthesis used the whole RNA isolate, giving expressed TCRB sequences. Only in-frame clones appear in the TCRdb table, and some are missing; sequencing was by immunoSEQ multiplex PCR. Altogether about 150,000 clones are present, about 8.5% being singletons, with the ten largest covering approximately 0.65%. Study-wide results and caveats: Across all four CD4+ subsets, people with type 1 diabetes showed modestly shorter TCRB CDR3s. Across patients, naive, central memory and Treg TCRB repertoires exhibited apparently greater similarity than was observed across healthy donors. Cells that show high TCR expression could be over-represented by cDNA sequencing.

A few counts support this clone. Its target is unknown. This TCR was recovered from a man between 18 and 29 years old in good health. This sequence joins TRBV29-1 and TRBJ2-3; TRBD2 matches at 9 bases. Sequencing used central memory CD4+ T cells from blood. CDR3 protein: CSAVAGVSTDTQYF. The CDR3 DNA sequence: TGCAGCGCTGTAGCGGGAGTTAGCACAGATACGCAGTATTTT.